The sequence of this T cell receptor (beta chain) was determined in a study of vaccination and CD4 T cells after COVID-19. The CDR3 is made up of 15 amino acids. The V end was cut by 4 bases, the J end by 6 bases, with 18 bases between. Looked up from germline, CDR1 is MNHEY and CDR2 is SVGAGI. Relative to its sample, this clonotype is medium-sized. The target antigen is unknown. An Oncomine TCR Beta short-read assay was used to sequence the DNA from cultured CD4+ T cells. One entry per CDR3 protein, called by TCRdb with MiXCR from the PCR reads. The sample has around 11,000 distinct CDR3 sequences, less than 35% seen once. Noted treatment: roughly 10-day PBMC culture with coronavirus spike peptide pools or control peptides (ViraFEST assay). Regarding the study as a whole: Convalescent patients were relatively few, and early post-infection timepoints were missing.

The TCR comes from a human donor with COVID-19. The chain links TRBV6-5 to TRBJ1-1; D perhaps matches TRBD1 (6 bases). Sample: cultured CD4+ T cells from blood. In nucleotides, the CDR3 is TGTGCCAGCAGTTCTACCGACAGGAGGGGAGCTGAAGCTTTCTTT. This gives the protein CASSSTDRRGAEAFF.